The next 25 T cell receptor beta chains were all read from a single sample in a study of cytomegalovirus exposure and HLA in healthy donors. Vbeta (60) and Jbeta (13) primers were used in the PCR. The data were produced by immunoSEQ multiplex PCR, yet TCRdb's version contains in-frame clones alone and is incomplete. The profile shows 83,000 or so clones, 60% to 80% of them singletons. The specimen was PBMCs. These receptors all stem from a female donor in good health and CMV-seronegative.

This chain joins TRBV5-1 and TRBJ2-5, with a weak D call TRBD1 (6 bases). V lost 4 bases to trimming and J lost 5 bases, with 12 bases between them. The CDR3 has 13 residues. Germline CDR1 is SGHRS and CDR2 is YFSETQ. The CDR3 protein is CASSPGVAETQYF. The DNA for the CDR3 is TGCGCCAGCAGCCCAGGGGTGGCCGAGACCCAGTACTTC.

CDR3 sequence: CASSEGNRDTGELFF. Here the CDR3 DNA reads TGTGCCAGCAGTGAAGGGAACAGGGACACCGGGGAGCTGTTTTTT. The chain is built from TRBV25-1 and TRBJ2-2; perhaps TRBD1 as D (6 bases). V lost 2 bases, J lost 3 bases, and 10 bases lay in between. This CDR3 spans 15 amino acids. Germline V gene data show CDR1 as MGHDK and CDR2 as SYGVNS.

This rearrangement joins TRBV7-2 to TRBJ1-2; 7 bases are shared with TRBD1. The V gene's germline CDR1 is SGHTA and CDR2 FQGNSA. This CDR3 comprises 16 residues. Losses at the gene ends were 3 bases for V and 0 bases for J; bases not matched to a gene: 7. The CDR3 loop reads CASSLEGTASNYGYTF. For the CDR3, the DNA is TGTGCCAGCAGCTTGGAGGGGACAGCTTCTAACTATGGCTACACCTTC.

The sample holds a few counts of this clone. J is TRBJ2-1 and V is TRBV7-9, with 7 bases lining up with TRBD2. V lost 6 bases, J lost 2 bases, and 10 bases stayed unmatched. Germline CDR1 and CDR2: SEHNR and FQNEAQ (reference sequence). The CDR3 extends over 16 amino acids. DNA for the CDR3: TGTGCCAGCAGGATTCTGGGAGGGGCGCCCTACAATGAGCAGTTCTTC. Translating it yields CASRILGGAPYNEQFF.

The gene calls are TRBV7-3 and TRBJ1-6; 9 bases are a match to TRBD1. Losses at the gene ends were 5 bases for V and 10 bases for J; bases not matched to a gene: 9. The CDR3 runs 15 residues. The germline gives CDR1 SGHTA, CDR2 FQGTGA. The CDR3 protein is CASSQLGQGRSPLHF. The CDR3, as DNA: TGTGCCAGCAGCCAACTCGGACAGGGGCGGTCACCCCTCCACTTT.

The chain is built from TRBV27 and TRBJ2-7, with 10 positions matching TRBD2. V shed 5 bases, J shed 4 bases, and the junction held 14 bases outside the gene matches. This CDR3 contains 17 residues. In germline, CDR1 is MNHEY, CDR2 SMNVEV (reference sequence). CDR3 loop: CASSPRLTGTSAYEQYF. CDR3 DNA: TGTGCCAGCAGTCCCCGCCTTACCGGGACTAGCGCATACGAGCAGTACTTC.

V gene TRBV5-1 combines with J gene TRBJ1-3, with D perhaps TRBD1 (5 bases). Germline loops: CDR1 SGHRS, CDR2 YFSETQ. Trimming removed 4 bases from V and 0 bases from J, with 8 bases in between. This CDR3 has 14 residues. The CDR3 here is CASSPQGSGNTIYF. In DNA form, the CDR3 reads TGCGCCAGCAGCCCGCAGGGCTCTGGAAACACCATATATTTT. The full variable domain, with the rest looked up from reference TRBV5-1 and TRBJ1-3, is KAGVTQTPRYLIKTRGQQVTLSCSPISGHRSVSWYQQTPGQGLQFLFEYFSETQRNKGNFPGRFSGRQFSNSRSEMNVSTLELGDSALYLCASSPQGSGNTIYFGEGSWLTVV.

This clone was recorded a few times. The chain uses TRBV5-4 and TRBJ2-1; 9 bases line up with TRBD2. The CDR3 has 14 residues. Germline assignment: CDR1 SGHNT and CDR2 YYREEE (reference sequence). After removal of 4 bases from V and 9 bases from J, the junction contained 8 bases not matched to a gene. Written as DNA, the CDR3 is TGTGCCAGCAGCCCTCTAGCGGGAAATGGTGAGCAGTTCTTC. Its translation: CASSPLAGNGEQFF. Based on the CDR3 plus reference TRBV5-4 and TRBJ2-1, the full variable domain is ETGVTQSPTHLIKTRGQQVTLRCSSQSGHNTVSWYQQALGQGPQFIFQYYREEENGRGNFPPRFSGLQFPNYSSELNVNALELDDSALYLCASSPLAGNGEQFFGPGTRLTVL.

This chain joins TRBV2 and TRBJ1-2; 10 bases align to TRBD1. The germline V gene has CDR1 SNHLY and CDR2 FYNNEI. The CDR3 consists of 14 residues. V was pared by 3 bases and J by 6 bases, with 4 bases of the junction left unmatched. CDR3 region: CASSELGTGDGYTF. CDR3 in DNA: TGTGCCAGCAGTGAGTTGGGGACAGGGGATGGCTACACCTTC.

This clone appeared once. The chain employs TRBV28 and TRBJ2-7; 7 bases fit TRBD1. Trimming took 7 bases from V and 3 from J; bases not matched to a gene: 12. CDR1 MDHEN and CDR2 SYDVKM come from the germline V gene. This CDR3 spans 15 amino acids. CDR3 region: CASTPPERTGYEQYF. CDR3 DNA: TGTGCCAGCACCCCCCCTGAGAGGACAGGCTACGAGCAGTACTTC.

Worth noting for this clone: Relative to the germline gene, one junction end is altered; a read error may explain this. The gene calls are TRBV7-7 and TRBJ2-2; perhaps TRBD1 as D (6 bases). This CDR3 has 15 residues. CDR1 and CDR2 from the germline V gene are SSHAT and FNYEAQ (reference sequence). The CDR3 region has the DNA TGTGCTAGCAGCCCAGACAGGATTAACACCGGGGAGCTGTTTTTT. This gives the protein CASSPDRINTGELFF.

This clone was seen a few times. The CDR3 DNA follows: TGTGCCAGCAGTGATCAGTATAGCAATCAGCCCCAGCATTTT. It translates to CASSDQYSNQPQHF. The V gene is TRBV2, the J gene TRBJ1-5; D remains ambiguous. Trimming shortened V by 3 bases and J by 0 bases, and 6 bases separated the two germline ends. CDR1 SNHLY and CDR2 FYNNEI come from the germline V gene. The CDR3 sequence is 14 residues long.

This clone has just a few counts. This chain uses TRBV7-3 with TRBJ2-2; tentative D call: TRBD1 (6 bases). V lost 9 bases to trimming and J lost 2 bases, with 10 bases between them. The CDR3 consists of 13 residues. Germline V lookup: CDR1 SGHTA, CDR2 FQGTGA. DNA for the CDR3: TGTGCCAGTAGGGACACTAACACCGGGGAGCTGTTTTTT. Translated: CASRDTNTGELFF.

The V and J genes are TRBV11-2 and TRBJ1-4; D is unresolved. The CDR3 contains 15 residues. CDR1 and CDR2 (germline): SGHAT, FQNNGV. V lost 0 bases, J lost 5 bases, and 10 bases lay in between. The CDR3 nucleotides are TGTGCCAGCAGCTTAGAGGGTAGAGGGAATGAAAAACTGTTTTTT. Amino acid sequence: CASSLEGRGNEKLFF.

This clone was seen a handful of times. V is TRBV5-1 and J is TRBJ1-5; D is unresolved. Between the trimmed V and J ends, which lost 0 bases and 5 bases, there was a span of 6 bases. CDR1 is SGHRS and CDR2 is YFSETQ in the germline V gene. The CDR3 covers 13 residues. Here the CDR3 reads CASSLASDQPQHF. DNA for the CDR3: TGCGCCAGCAGCTTGGCCTCGGATCAGCCCCAGCATTTT. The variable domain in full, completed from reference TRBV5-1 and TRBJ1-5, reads KAGVTQTPRYLIKTRGQQVTLSCSPISGHRSVSWYQQTPGQGLQFLFEYFSETQRNKGNFPGRFSGRQFSNSRSEMNVSTLELGDSALYLCASSLASDQPQHFGDGTRLSIL.

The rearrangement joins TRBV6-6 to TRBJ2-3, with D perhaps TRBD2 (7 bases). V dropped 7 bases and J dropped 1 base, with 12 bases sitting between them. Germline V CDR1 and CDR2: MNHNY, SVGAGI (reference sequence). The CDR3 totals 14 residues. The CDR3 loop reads CASKWEGGTDTQYF. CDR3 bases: TGTGCCAGCAAGTGGGAGGGGGGCACAGATACGCAGTATTTT.

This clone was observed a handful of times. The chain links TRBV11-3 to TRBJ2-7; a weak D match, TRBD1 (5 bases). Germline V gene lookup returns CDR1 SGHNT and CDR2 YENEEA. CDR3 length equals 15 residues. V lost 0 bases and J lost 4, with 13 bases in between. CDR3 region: CASSLDFPGWYEQYF. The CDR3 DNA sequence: TGTGCCAGCAGCTTAGATTTCCCAGGGTGGTACGAGCAGTACTTC.

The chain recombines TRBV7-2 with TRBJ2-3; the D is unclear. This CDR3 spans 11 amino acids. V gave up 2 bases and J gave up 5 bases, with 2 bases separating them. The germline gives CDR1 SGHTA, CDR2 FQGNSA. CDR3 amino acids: CASSLRDTQYF. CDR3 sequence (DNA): TGTGCCAGCAGCTTACGAGATACGCAGTATTTT.

This CDR3 reads CASRVGAGGSYEQYF. The DNA of the CDR3 is TGTGCCAGCAGGGTCGGAGCCGGCGGCTCCTACGAGCAGTACTTC. V and J are TRBV28 and TRBJ2-7, with D hard to call. V lost 6 bases, J lost 0 bases, and 15 bases lay in between. Germline V gene data show CDR1 as MDHEN and CDR2 as SYDVKM. This CDR3 contains 15 residues.

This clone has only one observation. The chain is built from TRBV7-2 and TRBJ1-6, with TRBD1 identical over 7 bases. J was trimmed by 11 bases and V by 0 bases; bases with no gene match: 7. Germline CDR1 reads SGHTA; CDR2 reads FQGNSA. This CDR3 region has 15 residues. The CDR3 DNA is TGTGCCAGCAGCTTAGCGGGACAGAGAATAACACCCCTCCACTTT. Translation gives CASSLAGQRITPLHF.

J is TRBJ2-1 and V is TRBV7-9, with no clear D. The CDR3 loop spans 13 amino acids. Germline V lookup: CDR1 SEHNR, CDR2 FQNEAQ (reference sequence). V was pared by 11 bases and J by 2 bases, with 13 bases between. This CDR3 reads CAASPDAYNEQFF. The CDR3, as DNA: TGTGCCGCGTCGCCCGATGCCTACAATGAGCAGTTCTTC.

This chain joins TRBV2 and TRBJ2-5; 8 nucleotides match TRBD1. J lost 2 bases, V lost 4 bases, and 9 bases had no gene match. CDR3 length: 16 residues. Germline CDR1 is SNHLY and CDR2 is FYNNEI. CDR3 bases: TGTGCCAGCAGTGTAGTGGACAGGGTAACTCAAGAGACCCAGTACTTC. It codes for CASSVVDRVTQETQYF.

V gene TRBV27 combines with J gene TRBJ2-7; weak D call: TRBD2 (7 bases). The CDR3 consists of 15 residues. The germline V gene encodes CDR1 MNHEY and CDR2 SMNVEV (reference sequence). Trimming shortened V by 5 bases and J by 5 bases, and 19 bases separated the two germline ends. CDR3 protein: CASSINMGGLDEQYF. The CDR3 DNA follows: TGTGCCAGCAGTATTAATATGGGGGGGCTCGACGAGCAGTACTTC.

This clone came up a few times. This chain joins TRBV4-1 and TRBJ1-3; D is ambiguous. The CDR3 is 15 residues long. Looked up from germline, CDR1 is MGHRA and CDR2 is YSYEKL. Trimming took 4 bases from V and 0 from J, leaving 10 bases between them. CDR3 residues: CASSLQTSSGNTIYF. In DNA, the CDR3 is TGCGCCAGCAGCCTCCAAACGAGCTCTGGAAACACCATATATTTT.

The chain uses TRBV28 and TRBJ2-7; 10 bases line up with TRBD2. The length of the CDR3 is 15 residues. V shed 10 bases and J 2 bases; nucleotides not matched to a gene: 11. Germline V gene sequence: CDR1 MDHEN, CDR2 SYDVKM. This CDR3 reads CATRTSGPAPYEQYF. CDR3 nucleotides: TGTGCCACTCGGACTAGCGGCCCCGCGCCCTACGAGCAGTACTTC. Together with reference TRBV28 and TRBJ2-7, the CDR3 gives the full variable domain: DVKVTQSSRYLVKRTGEKVFLECVQDMDHENMFWYRQDPGLGLRLIYFSYDVKMKEKGDIPEGYSVSREKKERFSLILESASTNQTSMYLCATRTSGPAPYEQYFGPGTRLTVT.